This TCR beta chain was captured in a study of blood T cells in healthy people across ages (dated by TCRdb to between 2014 and 2017). For context, the study as a whole: In model experiments, template switching captured about one uniquely barcoded TCR beta cDNA molecule for every two T cells. Using deep sequencing normalized with unique cDNA molecular identifiers, the study measured how TCR beta repertoire diversity changes with age. Four age groups were formed from the donors: young (average about 15 years), middle-aged (just under 40), aged (approximately 60) and long-lived (82). To avoid experimental bias, donors of different ages were randomly spread across the sequencing lanes. Two additional independent replicas of 1 million unique cDNA reads from the same blood draw were analyzed for two donors (one aged 18 to 30 and one aged 80 or older). Paper-wide results and their limitations: Observed TCR beta diversity per million T cells fell roughly linearly with age, and a significant reduction was already apparent by age roughly 40. Estimates of total diversity from one million sequenced T cells were regarded as lower bounds and underestimates. The long-lived group showed more naive CD4+ T cells, fewer expanded clones and increased TCR diversity than the aged group, suggesting age selection. Donor CMV infection status was unknown, potentially confounding age-related changes in expanded clonotypes. Bulk unsorted PBMC profiling prevented conclusive comparison of naive and antigen-experienced compartments. Observed TCR beta diversity correlated strongly with the percentage of naive T cells measured by flow cytometry.

The donors were around 39 Caucasian individuals from Russia, aged roughly 6 to 100 years, who were systemically healthy. Each donor gave ten milliliters of peripheral blood, collected into EDTA-treated Vacutainer tubes. Ficoll-Paque density-gradient centrifugation was used to isolate PBMCs, with at least 7 million per sample. Trizol reagent was used to extract total RNA from PBMCs, with at least 5 micrograms per sample. For every donor, flow cytometry on a PBMC aliquot measured the percentage of naive CD45RAhigh/CD27high T cells. This clonotype was detected only a few times. The target of this receptor is not known. No much larger clonotype is one base removed from it; base qualities were not supplied. Library construction relied on 5' RACE. Sequencing relied on an Illumina HiSeq 2500. A second about 7 to 11 cycle PCR used a sample-barcoded 5' primer and a J-beta primer mix. Each TCR beta cDNA molecule received a unique molecular identifier from a template-switch 5' adaptor carrying 12 random nucleotides. Each sample yielded at least 2.5 million CDR3-containing paired-end reads. The Mint cDNA synthesis kit, primed by a TRBC-specific oligonucleotide, was used to synthesize first-strand cDNA from all RNA. After uracil-DNA glycosylase treatment, a first 18-cycle PCR used universal primers M1SS and BC2_uni_R on all cDNA. Under the source paper's analysis protocol: Normalization of each sample was performed by random selection of 1 million high-quality reads, each carrying a distinct molecular identifier. Instead of being binned into consensus sequences, reads that shared molecular identifiers were thrown out. CDR3 identification, clonotype clustering and error correction used MiTCR with a Q25 quality threshold and the strictest error-elimination algorithm. A nonparametric unseen species model with Euler transformation was used to estimate lower-bound total TCR beta diversity. TCRdb reanalyzed the raw reads on its own, using fastp at Q25 for trimming and MiXCR for clone calling, and kept in-frame beta chains. Rows matching on CDR3 protein sequence are summarized as one entry with the most common DNA and genes. Here the V and J calls rest on TCRdb's processing, not on the authors' analysis. Present in this sample are some 790,000 distinct CDR3 sequences, more than 25% of which were seen just once. The top ten constitute 17% of the sample.

The CDR3 runs 15 amino acids, cysteine and phenylalanine included. Just the 45-base CDR3 DNA is kept, in frame starting at base 1. From a lookup of the germline V gene, CDR1 and CDR2 are SGDLS and YYNGEE. V has 1 base trimmed and J has 3 bases trimmed; junction bases matching no gene number 3. This clonotype was obtained from a woman of 80 years or more in good health. The chain joins TRBV9 to TRBJ1-4; a stretch of 7 junction bases matches TRBD1. The material sequenced was blood. The nucleotide sequence reads TGTGCCAGCAGCGTAAAGACAGGGCCTAATGAAAAACTGTTTTTT. Its protein product is CASSVKTGPNEKLFF.